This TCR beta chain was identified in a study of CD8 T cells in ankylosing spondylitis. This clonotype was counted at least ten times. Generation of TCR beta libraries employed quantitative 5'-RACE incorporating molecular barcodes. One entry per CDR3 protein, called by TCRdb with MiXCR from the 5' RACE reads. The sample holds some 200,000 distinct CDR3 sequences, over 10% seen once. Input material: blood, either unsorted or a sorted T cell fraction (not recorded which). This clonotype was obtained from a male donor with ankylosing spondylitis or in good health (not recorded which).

The CDR3 protein is CASVGGSGSYNEQFF. The CDR3 nucleotides read TGTGCCAGCGTTGGGGGCAGCGGCTCCTACAATGAGCAGTTCTTC. The gene calls are TRBV12-3 or TRBV12-4 and TRBJ2-1; D possibly corresponds to TRBD1 (6 bases). Trimming left V 8 bases short and J 0 bases short, with 14 bases between. This CDR3 is 15 amino acids long.